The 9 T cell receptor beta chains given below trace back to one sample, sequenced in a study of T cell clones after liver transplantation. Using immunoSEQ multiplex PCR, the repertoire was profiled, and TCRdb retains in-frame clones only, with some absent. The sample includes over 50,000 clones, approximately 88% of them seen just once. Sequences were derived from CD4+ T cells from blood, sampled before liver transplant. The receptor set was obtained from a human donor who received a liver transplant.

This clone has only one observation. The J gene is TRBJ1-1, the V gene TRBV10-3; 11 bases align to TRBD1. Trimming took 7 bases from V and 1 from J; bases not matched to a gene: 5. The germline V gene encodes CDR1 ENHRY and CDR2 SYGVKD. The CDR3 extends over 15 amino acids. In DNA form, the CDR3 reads TGTGCCATCATGCCCGGACAGGGGGCGAACACTGAAGCTTTCTTT. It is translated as CAIMPGQGANTEAFF.

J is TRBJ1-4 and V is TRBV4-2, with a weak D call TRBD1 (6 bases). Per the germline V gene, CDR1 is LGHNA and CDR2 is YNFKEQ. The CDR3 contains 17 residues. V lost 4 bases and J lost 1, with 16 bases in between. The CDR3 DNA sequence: TGTGCCAGCAGCCCAGGACCTGGGGGGCTAACTAATGAAAAACTGTTTTTT. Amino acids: CASSPGPGGLTNEKLFF.

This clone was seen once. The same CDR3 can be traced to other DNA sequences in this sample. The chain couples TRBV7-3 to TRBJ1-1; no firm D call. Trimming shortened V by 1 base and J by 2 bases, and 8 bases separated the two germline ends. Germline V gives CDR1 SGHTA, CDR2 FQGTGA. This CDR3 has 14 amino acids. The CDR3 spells CASSLNAVNTEAFF. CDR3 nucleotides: TGTGCCAGCAGCTTAAACGCAGTCAACACTGAAGCTTTCTTT.

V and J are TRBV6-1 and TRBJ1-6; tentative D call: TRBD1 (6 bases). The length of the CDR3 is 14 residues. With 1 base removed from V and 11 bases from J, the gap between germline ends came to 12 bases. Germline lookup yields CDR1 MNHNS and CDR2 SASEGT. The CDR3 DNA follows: TGTGCCAGCAGTGAAGAGGGAAGGGGGACACCCCTCCACTTT. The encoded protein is CASSEEGRGTPLHF.

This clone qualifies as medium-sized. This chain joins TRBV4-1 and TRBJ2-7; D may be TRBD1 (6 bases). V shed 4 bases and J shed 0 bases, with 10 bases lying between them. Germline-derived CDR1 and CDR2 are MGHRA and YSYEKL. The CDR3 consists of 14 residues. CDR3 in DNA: TGCGCCAGCAGCCGGACAGAGAGCTCCTACGAGCAGTACTTC. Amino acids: CASSRTESSYEQYF.

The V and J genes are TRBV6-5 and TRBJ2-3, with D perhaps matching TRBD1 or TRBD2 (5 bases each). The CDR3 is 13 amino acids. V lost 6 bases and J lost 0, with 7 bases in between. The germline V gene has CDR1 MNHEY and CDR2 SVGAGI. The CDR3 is CASRRDSTDTQYF. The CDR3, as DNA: TGTGCCAGCAGACGGGACAGCACAGATACGCAGTATTTT.

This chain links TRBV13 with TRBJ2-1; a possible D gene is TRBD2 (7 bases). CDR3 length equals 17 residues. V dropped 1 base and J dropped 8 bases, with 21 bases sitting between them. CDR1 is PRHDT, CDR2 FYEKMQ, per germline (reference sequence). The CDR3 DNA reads TGTGCCAGCAGCTTAGATACTAGGGGACAAGGGAGGGATGAGCAGTTCTTC. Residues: CASSLDTRGQGRDEQFF.

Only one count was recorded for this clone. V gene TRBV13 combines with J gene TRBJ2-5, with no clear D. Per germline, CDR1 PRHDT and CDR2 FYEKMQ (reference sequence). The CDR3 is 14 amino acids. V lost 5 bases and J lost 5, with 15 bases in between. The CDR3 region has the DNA TGTGCCAGCAGCACCCCAGGTAACAGCGAGACCCAGTACTTC. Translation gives CASSTPGNSETQYF.

The CDR3 bases are TGTGCCAGCAGTCGCGGGGGACAGGGGGGTCAGCCCCAGCATTTT. Translating gives CASSRGGQGGQPQHF. V gene TRBV6-1 combines with J gene TRBJ1-5; 11 nucleotides align to TRBD1. CDR1 and CDR2 (germline): MNHNS, SASEGT. The CDR3 length is 15 residues. With 5 bases clipped from V and 6 bases from J, the junction kept 6 bases outside the gene matches.